These 14 T cell receptor beta chains share one sample of origin, sequenced in a study of blood T cell repertoires in COVID-19. Clones were sequenced by immunoSEQ multiplex PCR, and TCRdb holds only the in-frame ones, with some missing. The sample shows more than 350,000 clones, approximately 87% of them seen only once. The sample comprised PBMCs or T cells enriched from blood (not recorded which). All receptors come from a woman in her 50s who had recovered from COVID-19.

The genes are TRBV2 and TRBJ2-3; no definite D call. Germline CDR1 is SNHLY and CDR2 is FYNNEI. The CDR3 runs 17 residues. Trimming shortened V by 0 bases and J by 0 bases, and 13 bases separated the two germline ends. This CDR3 is CASSEANSHSSTDTQYF. The CDR3 DNA follows: TGTGCCAGCAGTGAAGCCAACAGCCACTCTAGCACAGATACGCAGTATTTT.

The genes are TRBV4-2 and TRBJ2-1, with 9 bases lining up with TRBD2. The CDR3 has 16 residues. V was pared by 0 bases and J by 5 bases, with 5 bases of the junction left unmatched. From germline, CDR1 is LGHNA and CDR2 YNFKEQ. Here the CDR3 DNA reads TGTGCCAGCAGCCAAGAGCTGCGGGGGGGAAACAATGAGCAGTTCTTC. It specifies CASSQELRGGNNEQFF.

The chain couples TRBV2 to TRBJ1-4, with no clear D. Germline CDR1 reads SNHLY; CDR2 reads FYNNEI. CDR3 length equals 15 residues. The ends were cut back, 5 bases at V and 5 bases at J, with 15 bases in the middle. The CDR3 protein is CASSTRPGSNEKLFF. In DNA, the CDR3 is TGTGCCAGCAGTACTAGACCTGGTTCAAATGAAAAACTGTTTTTT.

The chain combines TRBV2 with TRBJ2-3; D ambiguous. The CDR3 is 13 amino acids. The ends were cut back, 3 bases at V and 5 bases at J, with 9 bases in the middle. Germline assignment: CDR1 SNHLY and CDR2 FYNNEI. DNA of the CDR3: TGTGCCAGCAGTGACGGAGAAAAAGATACGCAGTATTTT. Its translation is CASSDGEKDTQYF.

The rearrangement joins TRBV30 to TRBJ2-4; tentative D call: TRBD2 (5 bases). V shed 0 bases and J shed 3 bases, with 9 bases lying between them. CDR1 and CDR2 (germline): GTSNPN, SVGIG (reference sequence). This CDR3 has 14 amino acids. The CDR3 sequence: CAWSVPGDKNIQYF. The CDR3 nucleotides are TGTGCCTGGAGTGTACCCGGGGACAAAAACATTCAGTACTTC.

This chain links TRBV2 with TRBJ1-5; possibly TRBD1 for D (5 bases). This CDR3 comprises 15 residues. Deletions cut 6 bases from V and 0 bases from J, with 12 bases between. Germline values: CDR1 SNHLY, CDR2 FYNNEI. CDR3: CASRGEGISNQPQHF. CDR3 in DNA: TGTGCCAGCAGGGGGGAGGGGATTAGCAATCAGCCCCAGCATTTT.

As regards this clone: The sample carries other DNA sequences with the same CDR3. V gene TRBV27 combines with J gene TRBJ1-5; no reliable D call. CDR1 is MNHEY, CDR2 SMNVEV, per germline (reference sequence). The V end lost 4 bases, the J end lost 2 bases, and 9 bases lay between the germline ends. This CDR3 is 14 amino acids long. CDR3 residues: CASSSHRGNQPQHF. The CDR3 DNA follows: TGTGCCAGCAGTTCACATCGGGGCAATCAGCCCCAGCATTTT.

CDR3 region: CATSDRPDRGGAYTF. The CDR3 DNA sequence: TGTGCCACCAGTGACCGACCGGACAGGGGTGGGGCCTACACCTTC. The chain couples TRBV24-1 to TRBJ1-2, with 9 bases identical to TRBD1. Germline trimming cut 4 bases from V and 10 bases from J; bases unmatched to any gene: 12. CDR3 size: 15 residues. Germline CDR1 and CDR2: KGHDR and SFDVKD.

DNA of the CDR3: TGTGCTAGCGGGCCGGGGAACTTTTTTTATTTCGGCAATCAGCCCCAGCATTTT. It is translated as CASGPGNFFYFGNQPQHF. The chain has TRBV7-7 and TRBJ1-5; no reliable D call. The germline V gene encodes CDR1 SSHAT and CDR2 FNYEAQ (reference sequence). This CDR3 is 18 amino acids long.

The chain couples TRBV4-1 to TRBJ1-5, with D perhaps matching TRBD1 (5 bases). Germline assignment: CDR1 MGHRA and CDR2 YSYEKL. The CDR3 runs to 14 residues. Trimming removed 5 bases at V and 7 bases at J, with 15 bases between. CDR3: CASSFPGRGQPQHF. The CDR3, as DNA: TGCGCCAGCAGCTTCCCGGGGCGGGGGCAGCCCCAGCATTTT.

The V call is TRBV6-5, the J call TRBJ1-4, with D unresolved. Trimming removed 2 bases at V and 6 bases at J, with 7 bases between. The germline V gene encodes CDR1 MNHEY and CDR2 SVGAGI. This CDR3 contains 13 residues. The CDR3 protein is CASSYMSDEKLFF. Here the CDR3 DNA reads TGTGCCAGCAGTTACATGTCCGATGAAAAACTGTTTTTT.

The CDR3 DNA sequence: TGTGCCAGCAGAGACAGCTTCGCTAATGAAAAACTGTTTTTT. Protein: CASRDSFANEKLFF. The chain recombines TRBV28 with TRBJ1-4, with D tentatively TRBD1 (5 bases). V lost 6 bases to trimming and J lost 3 bases, with 11 bases between them. The CDR3 has 14 residues. Germline assignment: CDR1 MDHEN and CDR2 SYDVKM. Using reference TRBV28 and TRBJ1-4 for the parts outside the CDR3, the full variable domain is DVKVTQSSRYLVKRTGEKVFLECVQDMDHENMFWYRQDPGLGLRLIYFSYDVKMKEKGDIPEGYSVSREKKERFSLILESASTNQTSMYLCASRDSFANEKLFFGSGTQLSVL.

The chain links TRBV28 to TRBJ1-1, with D perhaps matching TRBD1 (6 bases). The V gene lost 7 bases and the J gene lost 1 base, with 10 bases spanning the gap. Per germline, CDR1 MDHEN and CDR2 SYDVKM. The CDR3 has 13 amino acids. CDR3 amino acids: CASNSDRNTEAFF. The CDR3 DNA sequence: TGTGCCAGCAACTCGGACAGGAACACTGAAGCTTTCTTT. The whole variable domain, filled in from reference TRBV28 and TRBJ1-1, reads DVKVTQSSRYLVKRTGEKVFLECVQDMDHENMFWYRQDPGLGLRLIYFSYDVKMKEKGDIPEGYSVSREKKERFSLILESASTNQTSMYLCASNSDRNTEAFFGQGTRLTVV.

The V and J genes are TRBV10-2 and TRBJ2-7; tentative D call: TRBD2 (5 bases). Per the germline V gene, CDR1 is WSHSY and CDR2 is SAAADI. The ends were cut back, 1 base at V and 2 bases at J, with 12 bases in the middle. The CDR3 totals 15 residues. The CDR3 region is CASSEWGEGPYEQYF. The CDR3 bases are TGCGCCAGCAGTGAGTGGGGAGAGGGTCCCTACGAGCAGTACTTC.